This T cell receptor beta chain was recorded in a study of T cell responses to AZD1222 COVID-19 vaccine (dated by TCRdb to the early 2020s). Concerning the study at large: TCR sequencing covered roughly 230 trial participants: roughly 200 given two doses of AZD1222 and about 26 given two doses of MenACWY control vaccine. Trial participants were enrolled by age into subgroups of 18-55, 56-69 and 70-plus years, and roughly 150, 30 and 60 TCR-sequenced participants, respectively, were included in these subgroups. Results and caveats for the whole study, not just this receptor: Because no day 14 peak-response samples were available, repertoires were characterized only after the peak T cell response. Participants were mostly white British and included more females than males, and it was suggested by the authors that clonal diversity may have been underestimated. The vaccine-associated CD4 TCRs covered the entire spike protein, and the dominant responses fell in regions 160-218 and 743-854. Nearly half of unique spike-specific TCRs reportedly recognized epitopes outside regions mutated in the B.1.351 and B.1.1.7 variants. After two AZD1222 doses, spike-specific TCR breadth and depth were significantly higher than at day 0 and than in MenACWY recipients. In the small 56-69-year group, the increase in depth fell short of significance, most likely because of low power. Conclusions about previously exposed vaccinees are limited, since just a handful of AZD1222 recipients were seropositive for SARS-CoV-2 at baseline.

The CDR3 regions of human TCRbeta chains were analyzed by immunosequencing. Regarding the original processing steps: Repertoire TCRs were matched against a reference library of SARS-CoV-2-specific TCRs generated with the MIRA antigen-specificity platform. Breadth meant the fraction of unique TCRs that were SARS-CoV-2-associated, whereas depth meant the fraction of total T cells that were SARS-CoV-2-associated. Using the MIRA data, each spike-specific TCR was mapped to the spike region that the TCR reacts to and placed in a CD4 or CD8 class. Log10-transformed breadth and depth values were compared by one-way ANOVA with Sidak's multiple comparisons tests. The table was pulled from immuneACCESS by TCRdb, which kept in-frame rearrangements only. Such tables lose some clones; where checked, under half of the loss comes from unresolved V genes, and the rest has no known cause. That table furnishes V, J and clone size, whereas the DNA furnished D and trimming. The sample table lists 150,000 to 200,000 clones, around 90% of them with a count of one. The top ten hold roughly 4% of the sample.

With respect to this clone: Its cognate antigen has yet to be identified. No quality values exist for individual bases; no much larger clone is one base distant. Distinct nucleotide sequences in the sample also encode this CDR3.

V gives up 3 bases and J gives up 4 bases, and the segment between their germline ends measures 8 bases. The CDR3 covers 13 residues, taking in both the cysteine and the phenylalanine. Only the CDR3 DNA is retained, 39 bases long and in frame from the first base. According to the germline V gene, CDR1 reads SGHRS and CDR2 reads YFSETQ. Taken with the paper, the label for time point translates to: about 28 days (+/-7) after the second vaccine dose. The treatment or condition label here, explained by the study, means: meningococcal conjugate vaccine given as trial control. Vaccinee samples came from UK trials COV001 and COV002, including a single-blind randomized controlled phase 2/3 trial of AZD1222 (ChAdOx1 nCoV-19) in healthy adults. Trial participant PBMC samples were collected at day 0 and day 28 after the second dose for TCRbeta chain sequencing.

The V and J genes are TRBV5-1 and TRBJ2-1, with TRBD2 perhaps the D gene, on 6 matching bases. The material was peripheral blood, obtained 28 days after the second dose of the MenACWY control vaccine. This sequence was found in an adult who received the MenACWY meningococcal vaccine as a control. CDR3 reads: CASSSGTYNEQFF. In nucleotide form, the sequence is TGCGCCAGCAGCTCCGGGACTTACAATGAGCAGTTCTTC.